These 9 T cell receptor beta chains came from one sample sequenced in a study of cytomegalovirus exposure and HLA in healthy donors (dated by TCRdb to about 2017). The method was the immunoSEQ multiplex PCR assay. Drawn from immuneACCESS, this table holds only the in-frame rearrangements with V and J called that TCRdb kept. Clones are partly lost; checked studies trace under half to an unresolved V gene and leave the rest unexplained. This sample has some 67,000 clones in its table, and approximately 94% of those were observed once. The ten largest clonotypes hold approximately 1% of the sample. Sample: PBMCs. Receptors originate from a woman aged 18-29 years in good health and CMV-seronegative.

This clone was observed a few times. V gene TRBV6-4 combines with J gene TRBJ1-5, with a weak D call TRBD1 (5 bases). The V end was cut by 0 bases, the J end by 2 bases, with 5 bases between. The CDR3 covers 14 residues. The germline CDR1 and CDR2 sequences are MRHNA and SNTAGT. The CDR3 sequence is CASSDSGGNQPQHF. In nucleotides, the CDR3 is TGTGCCAGCAGTGACTCAGGGGGCAATCAGCCCCAGCATTTT.

This rearrangement joins TRBV6-1 to TRBJ2-6; no reliable D call. This CDR3 contains 15 residues. V lost 7 bases, J lost 0 bases, and 10 bases lay in between. CDR1 and CDR2 from the germline V gene are MNHNS and SASEGT. CDR3 residues: CASTTARSGANVLTF. CDR3 bases: TGTGCCAGCACAACAGCCCGCTCTGGGGCCAACGTCCTGACTTTC.

The V gene is TRBV15, the J gene TRBJ2-5, with TRBD1 matching over 7 bases. CDR1 is LNHNV and CDR2 is YYDKDF in the germline V gene (reference sequence). The CDR3 has 15 amino acids. J gave up 3 bases and V 0 bases, and 4 bases lay outside the gene matches. The CDR3 sequence: CATSRDYTGEETQYF. The CDR3, as DNA: TGTGCCACCAGCAGAGATTACACAGGGGAAGAGACCCAGTACTTC.

The CDR3 loop reads CASSYSGSRGTGELFF. The CDR3 DNA sequence: TGTGCCAGCAGTTACTCGGGTAGCCGGGGGACCGGGGAGCTGTTTTTT. The chain combines TRBV6-6 with TRBJ2-2, with D perhaps TRBD2 (6 bases). V lost 0 bases and J 5 bases, leaving 13 bases between the germline ends. The germline CDR1 and CDR2 sequences are MNHNY and SVGAGI (reference sequence). The CDR3 sequence is 16 residues long.

This sequence joins TRBV4-1 and TRBJ2-3; 13 bases fit TRBD2. CDR1 MGHRA and CDR2 YSYEKL come from the germline V gene. The CDR3 contains 17 residues. The V gene end was trimmed by 6 bases and the J gene end by 4 bases; junction bases not matched to a gene: 10. The DNA for the CDR3 is TGCGCCAGCAGGCCGGGACTAGCGGGGCTGGGGCCAGATACGCAGTATTTT. It yields the protein CASRPGLAGLGPDTQYF.

The V and J genes are TRBV6-5 and TRBJ2-7; D is possibly TRBD1 (5 bases). The CDR3 is made up of 15 amino acids. Germline V gene sequence: CDR1 MNHEY, CDR2 SVGAGI. Trimming shortened V by 0 bases and J by 5 bases, and 14 bases separated the two germline ends. The DNA for the CDR3 is TGTGCCAGCAGTTACTCGGGGCAGGGTGACCACGAGCAGTACTTC. This codes for CASSYSGQGDHEQYF.

This clone was seen more than once but under ten times. The chain carries TRBV25-1 and TRBJ2-2, with D tentatively TRBD1 (6 bases). CDR1 and CDR2 (germline): MGHDK, SYGVNS. Trimming stripped 8 bases from V and 6 bases from J, with 16 bases between. The CDR3 contains 14 residues. CDR3 loop: CASALNRDAGELFF. CDR3 DNA: TGTGCCAGCGCGTTAAACAGGGACGCCGGGGAGCTGTTTTTT.

The J gene is TRBJ1-2, the V gene TRBV27, with 8 positions matching TRBD1. The germline CDR1 and CDR2 sequences are MNHEY and SMNVEV (reference sequence). V dropped 5 bases and J dropped 6; count of bases not matched to a gene: 2. The CDR3 contains 12 residues. The CDR3 loop is CASSQGADGYTF. As DNA, the CDR3 is TGTGCCAGCAGTCAGGGGGCAGATGGCTACACCTTC.

The chain joins TRBV2 to TRBJ2-5; unclear D gene. Looked up from germline, CDR1 is SNHLY and CDR2 is FYNNEI. The V end was cut by 6 bases, the J end by 0 bases, with 11 bases between. The CDR3 length is 14 residues. The CDR3 protein is CASRLQTYQETQYF. CDR3 bases: TGTGCCAGCAGGTTACAAACGTACCAAGAGACCCAGTACTTC.